Sequencing of this T cell receptor beta chain was carried out in a study of shared clonotypes between healthy human individuals (dated by TCRdb to between 2020 and 2021). For context, the study as a whole: The cohort included a few men and a couple of women between 18 and 49 years of age. Blood TCR repertoires of four to six healthy adults were deeply sequenced to estimate repertoire size and the extent of clonotype sharing between individuals. For each donor, CD4 naive and CD4 memory were each run on three plates, CD8 naive on two plates, and CD8 memory on one plate. Each donor's leukapheresis produced roughly between about 0.8 and 8.9 billion PBMCs. Libraries were prepared and TCR repertoires were sequenced by different laboratories using diverse techniques, in order to increase sequencing depth and limit assay-specific biases. Findings and caveats that apply to the study as a whole: Higher generation probabilities were observed for clonotypes shared by all four sorted-subset donors than for non-shared clonotypes. The genetic and exposure-history diversity represented was limited by the small number of donors. Pairwise subsampling indicated that sequencing depth was expected to affect the degree of clonotype sharing among donors. Naive subsets generally had larger estimated clonotype richness than memory subsets. Rarefaction of sorted-subset datasets indicated incomplete sequencing despite the large sequencing depth. When several donors were compared, the shared fraction of clonotypes was roughly 4.8% for naive CD4, 3% to 4% for naive CD8, 2% to 2.5% for memory CD4, and 0.3% to 0.5% for memory CD8. Sampling was restricted to blood, and TCR repertoires in tissues likely differ from the TCR repertoires found in blood.

Using the deep immunoSEQ assay, TCR CDR3 regions were amplified from genomic DNA by multiplex PCR. For each cell subset, the extracted genomic DNA was distributed evenly across all wells of several immunoSEQ 96-well plates, and each plate served as one replicate. For sorted subsets, around 200 ng genomic DNA, equal to tens of thousands of T cell genomes, was loaded into each replicate PCR. Purified libraries were quantified with a Qubit 3.0 fluorometer, sized on a Bioanalyzer 2100, and re-quantified with the KAPA Library Quantification kit. Every immunoSEQ 96-well plate was sequenced on a dedicated single-read 150-cycle Illumina NextSeq 550 flow cell. The paper's processing steps were these. Because the immunoSEQ output held only junctional sequences and lacked quality scores, the filtering could not match the filtering applied to full-length reads. To assign V/J genes and CDR3, sequences were annotated using PyIR, a Python wrapper for IgBLAST v1.9, with IMGT germline references. Reads with weak V/J assignments (E-value above 1e-6), missing CDR3, stop codons, out-of-frame junctions, or ambiguous translated residues were removed. A V3J clonotype was defined by an identical inferred V gene, J gene, and CDR3 amino acid sequence. Percentage overlap between repertoires was calculated by dividing the number of shared unique clonotypes by the size of the smaller repertoire. Richness of each repertoire was evaluated using RTK rarefaction, the Chao1 estimator, and Recon v2.1 estimates of unobserved clonotypes. Generation probabilities for all TCRbeta clonotypes obtained by the gDNA method from a few donors were computed using OLGA. TCRdb's version of the immuneACCESS table is confined to in-frame rearrangements and falls short of the full clone set. An unresolved V gene accounts for under half of the shortfall where checked; the remainder is of unknown origin. V and J calls and clone size are as listed in that table; D and trimming were resolved from the DNA. The sample table records about 2 million clones; 85% to 95% of these occur just once. Of the sample, around 1.2% is held by the ten largest clones.

CD8 naive samples consisted of CD45RO-negative cells that were positively selected for CCR7, yielding a CD45RA+CCR7+ population without TemRA cells. The donors were healthy, HIV-negative adults who had no recently reported acute infections or vaccinations. Only Caucasian adults living in Nashville, Tennessee, USA were represented among the donors. Blood was obtained by leukapheresis, after which PBMCs were separated by Ficoll-Histopaque density gradient centrifugation and cryopreserved in liquid nitrogen vapor phase. Purity and quantity of every magnetically sorted T cell population were checked by analytical flow cytometry. Genomic DNA was isolated from every sorted fraction and measured by UV absorbance on a Nanodrop 2000c. To note about this clone: Its antigen is currently not known. Qualities for individual bases were not recorded, and no much larger clone is one base off.

V lost 5 bases and J lost 9 bases, and the count of bases not matched to a germline gene is 9. The CDR3 has 16 amino acids, counting the end cysteine and phenylalanine. CDR3 DNA is the only sequence kept; it has 48 bases, read in frame from the first base. CDR1 and CDR2, looked up from the germline V gene, are SGHAT and FQNNGV. The sequence joins TRBV11-2 to TRBJ2-1, with 14 junctional bases fitting TRBD2. This sequence was found in a man between 18 and 29 years old in good health. The source material was naive CD8+ T cells sorted from blood. The cell subset or site label for this specimen denotes: CD45RA+CCR7+. Read as DNA, the sequence is TGTGCCAGCAGCGAACCGGGACTAGCGGGAGAGGGTGAGCAGTTCTTC. Translated, this gives CASSEPGLAGEGEQFF.